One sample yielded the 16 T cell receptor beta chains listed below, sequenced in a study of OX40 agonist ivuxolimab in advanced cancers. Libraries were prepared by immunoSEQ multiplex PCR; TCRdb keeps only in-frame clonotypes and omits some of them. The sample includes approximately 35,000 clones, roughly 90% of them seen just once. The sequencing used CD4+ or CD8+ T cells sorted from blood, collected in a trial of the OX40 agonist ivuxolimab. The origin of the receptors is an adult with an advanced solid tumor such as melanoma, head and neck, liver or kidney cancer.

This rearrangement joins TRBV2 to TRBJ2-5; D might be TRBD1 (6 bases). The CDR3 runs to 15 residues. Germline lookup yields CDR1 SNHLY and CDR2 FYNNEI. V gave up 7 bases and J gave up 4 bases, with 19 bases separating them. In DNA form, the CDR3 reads TGTGCCAGCATTCTAAGGACAGCGGATATAGAGACCCAGTACTTC. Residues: CASILRTADIETQYF.

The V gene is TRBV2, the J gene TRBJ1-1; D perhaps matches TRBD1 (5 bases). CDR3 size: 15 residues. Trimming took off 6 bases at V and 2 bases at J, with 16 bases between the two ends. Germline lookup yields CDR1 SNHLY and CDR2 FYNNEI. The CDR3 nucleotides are TGTGCCAGCAGCCAGTACAGGAATCTTAACACTGAAGCTTTCTTT. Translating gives CASSQYRNLNTEAFF.

The CDR3 nucleotides are TGTGCCAGCATTTCCTTCGGGAACACTGAAGCTTTCTTT. Translated: CASISFGNTEAFF. The chain uses TRBV25-1 and TRBJ1-1; no clear D gene. V lost 7 bases to trimming and J lost 1 base, with 10 bases between them. The length of the CDR3 is 13 residues. Germline values: CDR1 MGHDK, CDR2 SYGVNS.

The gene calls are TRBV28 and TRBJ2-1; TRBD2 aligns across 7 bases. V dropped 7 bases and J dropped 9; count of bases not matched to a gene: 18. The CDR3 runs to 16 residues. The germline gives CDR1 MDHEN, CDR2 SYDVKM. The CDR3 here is CASKGRERYWPAEQFF. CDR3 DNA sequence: TGTGCCAGCAAGGGGCGGGAGCGGTATTGGCCGGCTGAGCAGTTCTTC.

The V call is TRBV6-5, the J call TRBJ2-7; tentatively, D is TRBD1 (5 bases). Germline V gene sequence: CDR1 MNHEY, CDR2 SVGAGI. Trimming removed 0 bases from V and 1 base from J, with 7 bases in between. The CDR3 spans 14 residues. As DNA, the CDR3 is TGTGCCAGCAGTTACTCGACAGTTTCCTACGAGCAGTACTTC. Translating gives CASSYSTVSYEQYF.

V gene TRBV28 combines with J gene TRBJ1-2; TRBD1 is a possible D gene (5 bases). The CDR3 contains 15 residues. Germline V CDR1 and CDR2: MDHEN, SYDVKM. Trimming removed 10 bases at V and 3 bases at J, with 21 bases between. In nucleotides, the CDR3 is TGTGCCACCGCCGGGCGAGGGCGAGGGGACTATGGCTACACCTTC. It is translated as CATAGRGRGDYGYTF.

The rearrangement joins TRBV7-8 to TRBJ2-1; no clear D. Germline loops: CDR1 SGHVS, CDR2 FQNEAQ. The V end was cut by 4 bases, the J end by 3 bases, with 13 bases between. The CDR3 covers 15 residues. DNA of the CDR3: TGTGCCAGCAGCTCCCCGTATGTGGTCTACAATGAGCAGTTCTTC. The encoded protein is CASSSPYVVYNEQFF.

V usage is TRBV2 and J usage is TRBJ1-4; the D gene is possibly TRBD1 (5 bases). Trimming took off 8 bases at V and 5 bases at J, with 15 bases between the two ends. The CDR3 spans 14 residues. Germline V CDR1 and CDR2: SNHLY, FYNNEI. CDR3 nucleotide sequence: TGTGCCAGCGCAGTGCGGGGACTGAATGAAAAACTGTTTTTT. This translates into CASAVRGLNEKLFF.

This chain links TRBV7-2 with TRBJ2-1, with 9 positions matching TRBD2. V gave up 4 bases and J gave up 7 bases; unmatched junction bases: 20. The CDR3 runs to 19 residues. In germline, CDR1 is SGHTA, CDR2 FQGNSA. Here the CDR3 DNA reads TGTGCCAGCAGCTCCCCGCGGACTAGCGCTAACACTCCTGAGAATGAGCAGTTCTTC. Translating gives CASSSPRTSANTPENEQFF.

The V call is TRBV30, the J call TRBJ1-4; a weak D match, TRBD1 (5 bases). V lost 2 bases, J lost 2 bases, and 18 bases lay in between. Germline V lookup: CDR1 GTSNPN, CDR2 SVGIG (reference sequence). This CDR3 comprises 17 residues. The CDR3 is CAWSSPGRGRTNEKLFF. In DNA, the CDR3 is TGTGCCTGGAGTTCCCCGGGGAGGGGACGCACTAATGAAAAACTGTTTTTT.

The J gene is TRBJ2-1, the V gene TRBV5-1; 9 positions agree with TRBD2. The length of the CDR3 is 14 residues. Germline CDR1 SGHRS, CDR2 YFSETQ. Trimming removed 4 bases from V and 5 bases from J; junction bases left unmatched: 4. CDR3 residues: CASSPGLANNEQFF. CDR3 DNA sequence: TGCGCCAGCAGCCCAGGACTAGCGAACAATGAGCAGTTCTTC.

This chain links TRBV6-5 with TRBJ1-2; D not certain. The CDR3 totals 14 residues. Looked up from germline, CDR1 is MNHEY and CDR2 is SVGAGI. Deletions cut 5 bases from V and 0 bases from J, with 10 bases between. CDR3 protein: CASSRRGANYGYTF. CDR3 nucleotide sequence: TGTGCCAGCAGTAGACGTGGGGCTAACTATGGCTACACCTTC.

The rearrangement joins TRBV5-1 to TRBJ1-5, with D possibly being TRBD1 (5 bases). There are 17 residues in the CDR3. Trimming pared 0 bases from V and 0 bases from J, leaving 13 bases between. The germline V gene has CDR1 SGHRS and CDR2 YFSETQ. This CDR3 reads CASSLGAGPYSNQPQHF. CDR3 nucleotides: TGCGCCAGCAGCTTGGGAGCAGGGCCCTATAGCAATCAGCCCCAGCATTTT. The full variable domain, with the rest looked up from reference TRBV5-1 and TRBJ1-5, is KAGVTQTPRYLIKTRGQQVTLSCSPISGHRSVSWYQQTPGQGLQFLFEYFSETQRNKGNFPGRFSGRQFSNSRSEMNVSTLELGDSALYLCASSLGAGPYSNQPQHFGDGTRLSIL.

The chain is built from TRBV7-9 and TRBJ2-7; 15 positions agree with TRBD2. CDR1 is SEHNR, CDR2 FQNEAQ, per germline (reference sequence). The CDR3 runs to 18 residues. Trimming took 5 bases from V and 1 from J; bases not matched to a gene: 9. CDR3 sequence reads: CASSGLWTSGRASYEQYF. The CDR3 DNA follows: TGTGCCAGCAGCGGACTCTGGACTAGCGGGAGGGCGTCCTACGAGCAGTACTTC.

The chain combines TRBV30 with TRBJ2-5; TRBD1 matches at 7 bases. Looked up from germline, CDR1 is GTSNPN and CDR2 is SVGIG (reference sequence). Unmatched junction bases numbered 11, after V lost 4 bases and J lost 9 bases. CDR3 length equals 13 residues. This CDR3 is CAWKGQGVWAQYF. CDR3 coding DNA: TGTGCCTGGAAGGGGCAGGGGGTATGGGCCCAGTACTTC. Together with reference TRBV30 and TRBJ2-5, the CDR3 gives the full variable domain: SQTIHQWPATLVQPVGSPLSLECTVEGTSNPNLYWYRQAAGRGLQLLFYSVGIGQISSEVPQNLSASRPQDRQFILSSKKLLLSDSGFYLCAWKGQGVWAQYFGPGTRLLVL.

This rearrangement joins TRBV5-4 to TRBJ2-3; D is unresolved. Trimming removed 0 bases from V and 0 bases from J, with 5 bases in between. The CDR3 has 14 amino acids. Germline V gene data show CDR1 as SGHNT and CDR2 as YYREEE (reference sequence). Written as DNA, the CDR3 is TGTGCCAGCAGCTTGGTGCGTAGCACAGATACGCAGTATTTT. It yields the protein CASSLVRSTDTQYF.